This record covers a single T cell receptor (beta chain). What it binds is not known. The CDR3 runs to 14 residues. Germline V gives CDR1 LGHDT, CDR2 YNNKEL (reference sequence). V shed 4 bases and J 9 bases; nucleotides not matched to a gene: 8. Amplification of TCR beta CDR3 regions was performed using RNA transcripts as template. The HTBI set primed first-round TCR CDR3 RT-PCR. TCRdb processed the multiplex PCR reads anew with MiXCR; each CDR3 protein has one entry. The data show fewer than 350,000 distinct CDR3 sequences, about an eighth seen once. These data are taken from a study of T cells in Graves' hyperthyroidism and ophthalmopathy. For the study at large: The initial diagnosis was the point when peripheral blood was collected, ahead of any treatment. Overall study results and limits: Among clonotypes expanded in thyroid above 0.001, most were also found in blood.

The material sequenced was blood. The clonotype comes from a woman aged 30 to 39 with Graves' hyperthyroidism that later progressed to Graves' ophthalmopathy. V is TRBV3-1 and J is TRBJ2-1; 8 bases fit TRBD2. In DNA form, the CDR3 reads TGTGCCAGCAGCCTCATCAGCGGGGGAAGTGAGCAGTTCTTC. Its protein is CASSLISGGSEQFF.